This TCR beta chain was identified in a study of blood T cell repertoires in COVID-19. Germline V lookup: CDR1 MNHNY, CDR2 SVGAGI (reference sequence). CDR3 length: 15 residues. The trim removed 2 bases at V and 2 bases at J, leaving 2 bases unmatched. Original analysis: Nucleated cell counts were estimated from reference gene primer amplification. The table came from immunoSEQ multiplex PCR; TCRdb's copy has only in-frame clones and leaves some out. D and trimming were read from the DNA, whereas the V and J calls and clone size are those reported in that table. The table lists about 110,000 clones, less than 85% of them singletons, with 3.8% in the top ten.

Material for sequencing was peripheral blood. This receptor was identified in a woman older than 75 with acute or convalescent COVID-19. This chain connects TRBV6-6 to TRBJ2-2; 7 bases are shared with TRBD2. Written as DNA, the CDR3 is TGTGCCAGCAGTTACCCTAGCGGCAACACCGGGGAGCTGTTTTTT. Protein product: CASSYPSGNTGELFF.